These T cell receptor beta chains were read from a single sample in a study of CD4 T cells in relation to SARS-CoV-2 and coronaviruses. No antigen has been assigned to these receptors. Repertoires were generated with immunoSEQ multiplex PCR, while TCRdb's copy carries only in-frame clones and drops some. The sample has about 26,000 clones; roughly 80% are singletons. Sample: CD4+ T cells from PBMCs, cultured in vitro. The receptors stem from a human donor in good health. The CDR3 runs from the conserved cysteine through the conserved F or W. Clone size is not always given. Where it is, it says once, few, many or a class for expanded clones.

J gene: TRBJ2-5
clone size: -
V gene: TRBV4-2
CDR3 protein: CASSQSSGTGENQETQYF

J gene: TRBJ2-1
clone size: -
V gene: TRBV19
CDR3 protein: CASSIVGTGEQFF

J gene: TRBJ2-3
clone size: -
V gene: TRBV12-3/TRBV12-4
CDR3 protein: CASSLPEDTQYF

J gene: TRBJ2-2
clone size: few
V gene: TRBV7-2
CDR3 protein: CASSTRTSGRESNTGELFF

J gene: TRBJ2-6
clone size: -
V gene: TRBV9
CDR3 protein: CASSEYPGRSSGANVLTF

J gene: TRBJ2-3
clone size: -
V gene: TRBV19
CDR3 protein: CASSSTTSTDTQYF

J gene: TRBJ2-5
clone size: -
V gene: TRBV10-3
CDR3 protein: CAISLAGGETQYF

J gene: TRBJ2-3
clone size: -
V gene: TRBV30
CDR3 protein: CAWSTGWTGATSGTDTQYF

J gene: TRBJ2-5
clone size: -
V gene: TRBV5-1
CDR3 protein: CASTPRAVGLGETQYF

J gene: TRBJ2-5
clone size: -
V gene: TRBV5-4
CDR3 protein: CASSLDAGQETQYF

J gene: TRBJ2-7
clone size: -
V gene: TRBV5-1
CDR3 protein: CASSYTSGSSYEQYF

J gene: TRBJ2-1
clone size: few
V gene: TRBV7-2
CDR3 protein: CASSLSQGVRNEQFF

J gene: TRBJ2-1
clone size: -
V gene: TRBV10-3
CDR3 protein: CAISDPRQNNEQFF

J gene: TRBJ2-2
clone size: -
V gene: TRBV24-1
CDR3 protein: CATSAQGSLDTGELFF

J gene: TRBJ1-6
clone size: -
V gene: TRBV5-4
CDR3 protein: CASSPQYGTINSPLHF

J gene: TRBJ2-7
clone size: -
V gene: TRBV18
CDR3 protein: CASSQSGGNGEQYF

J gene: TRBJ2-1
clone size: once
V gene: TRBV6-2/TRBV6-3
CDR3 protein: CASSPRTSGTSYNEQFF

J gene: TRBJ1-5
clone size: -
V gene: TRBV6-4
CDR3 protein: CASSAPPYQPQHF

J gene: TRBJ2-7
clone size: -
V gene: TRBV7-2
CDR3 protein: CASSLAAQGNNEQYF

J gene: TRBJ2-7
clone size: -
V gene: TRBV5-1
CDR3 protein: CASSREGSSYEQYF

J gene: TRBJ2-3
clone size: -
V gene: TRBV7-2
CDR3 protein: CASSPRPTADTQYF

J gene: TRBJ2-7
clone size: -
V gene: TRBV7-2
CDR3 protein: CASSLDPGSDEQYF

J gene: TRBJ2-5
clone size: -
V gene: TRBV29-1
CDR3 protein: CSVAASGTQETQYF

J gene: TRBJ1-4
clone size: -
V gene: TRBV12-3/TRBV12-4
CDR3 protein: CASSSEGREKLFF

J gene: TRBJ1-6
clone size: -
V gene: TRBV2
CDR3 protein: CASSEGLSNSPLHF

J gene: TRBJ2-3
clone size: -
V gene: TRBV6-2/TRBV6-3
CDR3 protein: CASSPPVGVDTQYF

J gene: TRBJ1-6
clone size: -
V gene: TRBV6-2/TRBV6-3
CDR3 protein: CASSMESPLHF

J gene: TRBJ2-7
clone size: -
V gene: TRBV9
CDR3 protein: CASSDQDRGLPTNF

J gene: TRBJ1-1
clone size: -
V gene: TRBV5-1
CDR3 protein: CASSGGGVGNTEAFF

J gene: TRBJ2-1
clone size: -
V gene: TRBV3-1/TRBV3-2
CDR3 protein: CASSHSLNEQFF

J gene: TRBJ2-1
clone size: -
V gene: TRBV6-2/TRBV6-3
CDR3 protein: CASSDSSYNEQFF

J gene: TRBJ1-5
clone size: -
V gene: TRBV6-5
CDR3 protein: CASSGQGPINQPQHF

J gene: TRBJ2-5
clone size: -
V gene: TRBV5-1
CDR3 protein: CASSQGLAGGVMRTGQYF

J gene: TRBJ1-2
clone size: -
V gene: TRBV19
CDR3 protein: CASSIPLDGGYTF

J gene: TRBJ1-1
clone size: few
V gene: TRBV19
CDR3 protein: CASSIGRGLNTEAFF

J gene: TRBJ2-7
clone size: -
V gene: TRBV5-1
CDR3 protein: CASSAGTGGFYEQYF

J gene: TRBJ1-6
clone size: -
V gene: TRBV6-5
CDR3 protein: CASNPGTNSPLHF

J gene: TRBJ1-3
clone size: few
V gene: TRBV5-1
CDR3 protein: CASRNSGNTIYF

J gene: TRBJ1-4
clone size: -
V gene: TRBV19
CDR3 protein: CASSPLRGQGPNEKLFF

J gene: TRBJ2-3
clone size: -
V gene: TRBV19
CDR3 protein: CASSQGQGPTDTQYF